Presented here are 11 T cell receptor beta chains from one specimen sequenced in a study of T cell responses to AZD1222 COVID-19 vaccine. Produced via immunoSEQ multiplex PCR; TCRdb's table is partial and in-frame only. The sample has more than 95,000 clones; roughly nine tenths are singletons. The source material was peripheral blood, sampled on day 0 of AZD1222 vaccination. The receptor set was obtained from an adult in good health.

V gene TRBV5-1 combines with J gene TRBJ2-7; TRBD1 is a possible D gene (6 bases). Trimming stripped 4 bases from V and 2 bases from J, with 13 bases between. CDR1 and CDR2 (germline): SGHRS, YFSETQ. CDR3 length: 14 amino acids. In nucleotides, the CDR3 is TGCGCCAGCAGCATCGGGACACTAACCTACGAGCAGTACTTC. Its translation: CASSIGTLTYEQYF.

This chain uses TRBV3-1 (or the pseudogene TRBV3-2) with TRBJ2-5; D gene ambiguous. Germline values: CDR1 LGHDT, CDR2 YNNKEL (reference sequence). This CDR3 is built from 14 residues. V lost 1 base and J lost 0, with 6 bases in between. The CDR3: CASSQGSYQETQYF. As DNA, the CDR3 is TGTGCCAGCAGCCAAGGGAGTTACCAAGAGACCCAGTACTTC.

The CDR3 DNA sequence: TGTGCCAGCAGTTTATTAGGTACAGGGGGCGGCAATCAGCCCCAGCATTTT. Translating gives CASSLLGTGGGNQPQHF. This chain connects TRBV27 to TRBJ1-5; 9 bases are shared with TRBD1. V was clipped by 1 base and J by 2 bases; unmatched bases: 6. This CDR3 contains 17 residues. The germline V gene encodes CDR1 MNHEY and CDR2 SMNVEV (reference sequence).

The J gene is TRBJ1-2, the V gene TRBV6-2 or TRBV6-3, with 10 bases that match TRBD1. The V gene end was trimmed by 4 bases and the J gene end by 6 bases; junction bases not matched to a gene: 8. The CDR3 has 15 amino acids. The V gene's germline CDR1 is MNHEY and CDR2 SVGEGT. This CDR3 is CASSLFRDRGDGYTF. The CDR3 coding sequence is TGTGCCAGCAGTTTATTCCGGGACAGGGGAGATGGCTACACCTTC.

The gene calls are TRBV6-1 and TRBJ1-6; D is perhaps TRBD1 (6 bases). CDR1 is MNHNS, CDR2 SASEGT, per germline. V was trimmed by 2 bases and J by 6 bases, leaving 20 bases between them. CDR3 length: 18 amino acids. The CDR3 DNA reads as TGTGCCAGCAGTGAAAGCGAATGGAAGGGGACACTTAATTCACCCCTCCACTTT. Its protein product is CASSESEWKGTLNSPLHF.

This chain joins TRBV27 and TRBJ1-3, with D unclear. Per the germline V gene, CDR1 is MNHEY and CDR2 is SMNVEV (reference sequence). The ends were cut back, 5 bases at V and 2 bases at J, with 10 bases in the middle. This CDR3 comprises 14 residues. The DNA of the CDR3 is TGTGCCAGCAGTACTACGGCGACTGGAAACACCATATATTTT. It encodes CASSTTATGNTIYF.

CDR3 nucleotides: TGCAGCGTTGCCACCGGACCTATCCTTTACGAGCAGTACTTC. This encodes CSVATGPILYEQYF. The gene calls are TRBV29-1 and TRBJ2-7; D unclear. Germline V gene sequence: CDR1 SQVTM, CDR2 ANQGSEA. The CDR3 runs 14 residues. V gave up 4 bases and J gave up 4 bases, with 17 bases separating them.

The rearrangement links TRBV29-1 to TRBJ2-5; D gene uncertain. Trimming removed 7 bases from V and 4 bases from J, with 10 bases in between. Looked up from germline, CDR1 is SQVTM and CDR2 is ANQGSEA. This CDR3 spans 11 amino acids. The chain's CDR3 is CSARFRETQYF. CDR3 in DNA: TGCAGCGCTCGATTCAGAGAGACCCAGTACTTC.

This chain links TRBV7-2 with TRBJ1-5, with no clear D. The CDR3 runs 13 residues. Deletions cut 5 bases from V and 3 bases from J, with 8 bases between. CDR1 SGHTA and CDR2 FQGNSA come from the germline V gene. CDR3 DNA sequence: TGTGCCAGCAGCCCTGATTACAATCAGCCCCAGCATTTT. Its translation: CASSPDYNQPQHF.

This clone was counted once. The rearrangement joins TRBV12-5 to TRBJ2-5; TRBD2 is a possible D gene (5 bases). CDR1 and CDR2 (germline): LGHNT, FRNRAP. The CDR3 is made up of 16 amino acids. Trimming removed 6 bases from V and 2 bases from J, with 19 bases in between. CDR3 coding DNA: TGTGCTAGTGGCTCAACCTTCTTGCGGACTCAAGAGACCCAGTACTTC. Residues: CASGSTFLRTQETQYF.

The chain employs TRBV7-3 and TRBJ2-2; TRBD2 aligns across 16 bases. Germline-derived CDR1 and CDR2 are SGHTA and FQGTGA. With V trimmed by 7 bases and J by 6 bases, 8 bases remained unmatched. The CDR3 is 17 amino acids. Here the CDR3 DNA reads TGTGCCAGCACCACCGGGACTAGCGGGGGGGCCCCCGGGGAGCTGTTTTTT. Its protein product is CASTTGTSGGAPGELFF.